The 6 T cell receptor beta chains presented below share a single source sample, sequenced in a study of T cells in Graves' hyperthyroidism and ophthalmopathy. Regions amplified from RNA transcripts were the TCR beta CDR3 regions. HTBI primers were the set used in a first-round RT-PCR of the TCR CDR3. TCRdb independently ran MiXCR on the multiplex PCR reads; one entry per CDR3 protein. Of about 380,000 distinct CDR3 sequences in the sample, about 14% were seen once. The specimen sequenced was blood. Receptors originate from a woman in her twenties or thirties with Graves' ophthalmopathy.

This clonotype has a count of ten or more. The J gene is TRBJ1-6, the V gene TRBV28; D is undetermined. The V gene lost 7 bases and the J gene lost 0 bases, with 16 bases spanning the gap. Germline V CDR1 and CDR2: MDHEN, SYDVKM. This CDR3 has 17 residues. CDR3 loop: CASTTPAASSYNSPLHF. The CDR3 nucleotides read TGTGCCAGCACCACTCCGGCAGCGAGCTCCTATAATTCACCCCTCCACTTT.

Ten or more counts support this clonotype. This chain links TRBV27 with TRBJ2-1; 9 bases map to TRBD1. V shed 7 bases, J shed 2 bases, and the junction held 6 bases outside the gene matches. The CDR3 covers 15 residues. Germline V lookup: CDR1 MNHEY, CDR2 SMNVEV (reference sequence). The CDR3, as DNA: TGTGCCAGCACAAGACAGGGGGGACCCTACAATGAGCAGTTCTTC. It yields the protein CASTRQGGPYNEQFF.

This clonotype was detected many times. This chain uses TRBV28 with TRBJ1-5; 10 nucleotides line up with TRBD1. The CDR3 has 15 amino acids. After removal of 6 bases from V and 3 bases from J, the junction contained 5 bases not matched to a gene. CDR1 and CDR2 (germline): MDHEN, SYDVKM. CDR3 region: CASRSGTGANQPQHF. The CDR3 DNA is TGTGCCAGCAGATCCGGGACAGGGGCCAATCAGCCCCAGCATTTT.

This clonotype has just a few counts. The V gene is TRBV28, the J gene TRBJ2-5, with D perhaps matching TRBD2 (6 bases). V lost 10 bases to trimming and J lost 1 base, with 16 bases between them. Germline lookup yields CDR1 MDHEN and CDR2 SYDVKM. This CDR3 has 14 amino acids. The CDR3 is CATRNAGLQETQYF. CDR3 sequence (DNA): TGTGCCACCCGGAACGCGGGGCTCCAAGAGACCCAGTACTTC. Full variable domain (outside the CDR3, taken from reference TRBV28 and TRBJ2-5): DVKVTQSSRYLVKRTGEKVFLECVQDMDHENMFWYRQDPGLGLRLIYFSYDVKMKEKGDIPEGYSVSREKKERFSLILESASTNQTSMYLCATRNAGLQETQYFGPGTRLLVL.

The chain couples TRBV24-1 to TRBJ2-4, with D perhaps TRBD1 or TRBD2 (5 bases each). V dropped 5 bases and J dropped 0 bases, with 7 bases sitting between them. Germline V CDR1 and CDR2: KGHDR, SFDVKD. CDR3 length equals 14 residues. Here the CDR3 reads CATSAGTAKNIQYF. The CDR3 DNA is TGTGCCACCAGTGCCGGGACAGCCAAAAACATTCAGTACTTC.

This clonotype occurred many times. This rearrangement joins TRBV30 to TRBJ2-7, with D perhaps matching TRBD1 (5 bases). The CDR3 runs to 12 residues. V shed 2 bases and J shed 2 bases, with 7 bases lying between them. The germline gives CDR1 GTSNPN, CDR2 SVGIG (reference sequence). DNA of the CDR3: TGTGCCTGGAGTCGGACACCCTACGAGCAGTACTTC. Its protein is CAWSRTPYEQYF.